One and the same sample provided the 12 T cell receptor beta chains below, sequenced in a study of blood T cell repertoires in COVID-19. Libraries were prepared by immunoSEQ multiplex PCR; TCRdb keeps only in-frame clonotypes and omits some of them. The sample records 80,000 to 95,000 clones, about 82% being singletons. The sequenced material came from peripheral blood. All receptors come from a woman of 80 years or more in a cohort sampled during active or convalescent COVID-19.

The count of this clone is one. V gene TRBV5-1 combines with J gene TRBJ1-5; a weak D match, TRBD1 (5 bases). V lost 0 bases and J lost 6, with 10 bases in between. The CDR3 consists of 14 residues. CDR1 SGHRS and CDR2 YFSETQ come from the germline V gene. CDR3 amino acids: CASSLVGGGQPQHF. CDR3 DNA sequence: TGCGCCAGCAGCTTGGTTGGGGGAGGTCAGCCCCAGCATTTT.

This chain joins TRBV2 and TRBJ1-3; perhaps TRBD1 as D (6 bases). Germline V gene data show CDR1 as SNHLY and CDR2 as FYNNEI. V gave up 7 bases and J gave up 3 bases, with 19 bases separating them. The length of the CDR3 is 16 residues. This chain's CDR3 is CASNVEQGFGGNTIYF. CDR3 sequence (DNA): TGTGCCAGCAACGTTGAACAGGGTTTTGGTGGAAACACCATATATTTT. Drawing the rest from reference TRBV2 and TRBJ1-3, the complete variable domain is EPEVTQTPSHQVTQMGQEVILRCVPISNHLYFYWYRQILGQKVEFLVSFYNNEISEKSEIFDDQFSVERPDGSNFTLKIRSTKLEDSAMYFCASNVEQGFGGNTIYFGEGSWLTVV.

CDR3 nucleotide sequence: TGCGCCAGCAGCTTGTCAACCCCCGGGGACACTGAAGCTTTCTTT. It specifies CASSLSTPGDTEAFF. The rearrangement uses TRBV5-1 and TRBJ1-1; no clear D gene. The CDR3 is 15 residues long. Germline V CDR1 and CDR2: SGHRS, YFSETQ. Trimming removed 1 base from V and 3 bases from J, with 13 bases in between. Drawing the rest from reference TRBV5-1 and TRBJ1-1, the complete variable domain is KAGVTQTPRYLIKTRGQQVTLSCSPISGHRSVSWYQQTPGQGLQFLFEYFSETQRNKGNFPGRFSGRQFSNSRSEMNVSTLELGDSALYLCASSLSTPGDTEAFFGQGTRLTVV.

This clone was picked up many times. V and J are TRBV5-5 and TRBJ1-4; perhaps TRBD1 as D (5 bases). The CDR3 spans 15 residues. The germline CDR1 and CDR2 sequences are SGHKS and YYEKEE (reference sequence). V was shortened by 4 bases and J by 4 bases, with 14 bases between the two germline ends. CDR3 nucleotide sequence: TGTGCCAGCAGCCCGAGGTGGGGCGGTAATGAAAAACTGTTTTTT. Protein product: CASSPRWGGNEKLFF.

The CDR3 spells CATSDGRLAGVDEQFF. For the CDR3, the DNA is TGTGCCACCAGTGATGGTCGACTAGCGGGAGTTGATGAGCAGTTCTTC. The V call is TRBV24-1, the J call TRBJ2-1; 12 bases match TRBD2. CDR3 length: 16 amino acids. CDR1 KGHDR and CDR2 SFDVKD come from the germline V gene. The V and J ends lost 3 bases and 8 bases, in that order; junction bases with no gene match: 7.

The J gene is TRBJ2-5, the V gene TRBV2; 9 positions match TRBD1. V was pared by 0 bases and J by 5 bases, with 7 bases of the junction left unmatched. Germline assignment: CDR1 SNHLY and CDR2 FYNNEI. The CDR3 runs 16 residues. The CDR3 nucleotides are TGTGCCAGCAGTGAAGCACGACAGGGGGTGCGGGAGACCCAGTACTTC. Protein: CASSEARQGVRETQYF.

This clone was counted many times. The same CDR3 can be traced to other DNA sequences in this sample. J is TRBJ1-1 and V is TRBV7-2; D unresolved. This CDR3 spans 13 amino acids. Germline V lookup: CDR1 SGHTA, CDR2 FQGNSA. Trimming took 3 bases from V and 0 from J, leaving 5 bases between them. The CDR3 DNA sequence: TGTGCCAGCAGCTTTTCGGTGAACACTGAAGCTTTCTTT. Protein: CASSFSVNTEAFF. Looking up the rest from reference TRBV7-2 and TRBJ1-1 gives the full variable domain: GAGVSQSPSNKVTEKGKDVELRCDPISGHTALYWYRQSLGQGLEFLIYFQGNSAPDKSGLPSDRFSAERTGGSVSTLTIQRTQQEDSAVYLCASSFSVNTEAFFGQGTRLTVV.

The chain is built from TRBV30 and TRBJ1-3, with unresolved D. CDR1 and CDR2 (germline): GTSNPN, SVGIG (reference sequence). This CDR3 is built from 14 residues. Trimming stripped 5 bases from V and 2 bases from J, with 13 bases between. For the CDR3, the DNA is TGTGCCTGGGGAGGGTTAGGAGCTGGAAACACCATATATTTT. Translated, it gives CAWGGLGAGNTIYF.

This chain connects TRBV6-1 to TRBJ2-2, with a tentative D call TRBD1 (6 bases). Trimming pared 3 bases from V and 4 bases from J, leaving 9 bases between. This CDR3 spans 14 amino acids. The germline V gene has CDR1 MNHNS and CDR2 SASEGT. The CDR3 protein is CASSEGAVTGELFF. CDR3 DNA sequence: TGTGCCAGCAGTGAGGGGGCGGTCACCGGGGAGCTGTTTTTT.

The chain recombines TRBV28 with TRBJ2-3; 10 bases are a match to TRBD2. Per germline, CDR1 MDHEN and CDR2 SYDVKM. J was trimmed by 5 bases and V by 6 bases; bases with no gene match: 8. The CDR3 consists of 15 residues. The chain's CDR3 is CASSLAGGPGDTQYF. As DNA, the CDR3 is TGTGCCAGCAGCTTAGCGGGAGGCCCCGGAGATACGCAGTATTTT.

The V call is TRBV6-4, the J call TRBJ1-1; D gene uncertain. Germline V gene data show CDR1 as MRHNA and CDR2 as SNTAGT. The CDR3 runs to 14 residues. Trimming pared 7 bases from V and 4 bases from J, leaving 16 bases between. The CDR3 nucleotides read TGTGCCAGCAAACCTGAAGAACTTGGCACTGAAGCTTTCTTT. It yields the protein CASKPEELGTEAFF.

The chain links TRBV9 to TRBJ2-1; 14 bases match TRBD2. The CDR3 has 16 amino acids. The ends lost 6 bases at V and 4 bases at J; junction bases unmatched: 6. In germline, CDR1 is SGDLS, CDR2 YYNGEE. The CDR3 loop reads CASNGLAGGLYNEQFF. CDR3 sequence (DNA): TGTGCCAGCAACGGACTAGCGGGAGGTTTGTACAATGAGCAGTTCTTC.